Given below is one T cell receptor beta chain in context. Germline assignment: CDR1 SGDLS and CDR2 YYNGEE. CDR3 size: 15 residues. Trimming at V came to 3 bases and at J to 4 bases, leaving 7 bases not matched to a gene. Under the authors' procedure: It was from reference gene primer amplification that nucleated cell counts were estimated. Libraries were prepared by immunoSEQ multiplex PCR; TCRdb keeps only in-frame clonotypes and omits some of them. V and J calls and clone size are as listed in that table; D and trimming were resolved from the DNA. The sample includes 120,000 or so clones, 75% to 85% of them seen just once. The data belong to a study of blood T cell repertoires in COVID-19. Overall study context: The United States, Italy and Spain provided the acute and convalescent COVID-19 samples. The cDNA or gDNA used as material had been derived from T cells, B-cell-depleted T cells, or PBMCs.

V and J are TRBV9 and TRBJ1-3, with TRBD1 identical over 7 bases. The specimen sequenced was peripheral blood. The clonotype comes from a human donor in a cohort sampled during active COVID-19. The CDR3 sequence is CASSAQGYLGNTIYF. CDR3 nucleotides: TGTGCCAGCAGCGCACAGGGGTATTTAGGAAACACCATATATTTT.